This note documents a single T cell receptor beta chain sequence. The target antigen is unknown. The sample belongs to a study of a mutant IDH1 vaccine in newly diagnosed glioma. Study background: Vaccinations were initiated 4-6 weeks following radiotherapy alone, or were given together with temozolomide cycles.

Time point of the sample: week 47, end of study. The investigators gave 300 ug of mutant IDH1 20-mer peptide in each vaccine dose, together with topical imiquimod. Clones were sequenced by immunoSEQ multiplex PCR, and TCRdb holds only the in-frame ones, with some missing. Seen here are about 94,000 clones, 85% to 90% observed once, and the top ten hold over 0.6%. Germline lookup yields CDR1 MNHNS and CDR2 SASEGT. V was trimmed by 5 bases and J by 0 bases, leaving 10 bases between them. CDR3 length: 14 residues. The chain is built from TRBV6-1 and TRBJ1-2, with D unclear. Sequences were derived from PBMCs, sampled from a glioma patient whose treatment included an IDH1 peptide vaccine. The TCR was taken from a woman between 50 and 59 years old with glioma. The CDR3 nucleotides are TGTGCCAGCAGTATGGACGGGACTAACTATGGCTACACCTTC. It is translated as CASSMDGTNYGYTF.